This TCR beta chain was obtained from a study of blood T cell repertoires in COVID-19. The repertoire was sequenced with immunoSEQ multiplex PCR; TCRdb's copy has only in-frame clones and lacks some. The data show hundreds of thousands of clones, 75% to 90% seen once. The CDR3 spans 14 residues. V gave up 4 bases and J gave up 3 bases; unmatched junction bases: 3. Germline V gene sequence: CDR1 SGHAT, CDR2 FQNNGV. This sequence joins TRBV11-2 and TRBJ2-1, with 7 bases fitting TRBD1. Sequenced material: peripheral blood. This clonotype was obtained from a woman aged 65 to 85 with COVID-19, enrolled during active disease. The CDR3 DNA reads TGTGCCAGCAGCTCACGGGACAGCTACAATGAGCAGTTCTTC. Its translation: CASSSRDSYNEQFF.